Each of the 29 T cell receptor beta chains below was sequenced from the same sample in a study of blood T cells in healthy people across ages (dated by TCRdb to the mid-2010s). Libraries were made using 5' RACE. The reads were generated on an Illumina HiSeq 2500. A second about 6 to 11 cycle PCR used a sample-barcoded 5' primer and a J-beta primer mix. The public reads were reprocessed in TCRdb via fastp at Q25 and MiXCR, keeping in-frame beta chains. Identical CDR3 protein sequences are pooled into one entry, listed with their most common genes and DNA. This sample holds over 1.5 million distinct CDR3 sequences; around 48% were observed only once. The leading ten clones occupy 2.1% of the sample. The sample consisted of blood. These receptors were taken from a woman aged 40 to 55 in good health.

The V call is TRBV7-2, the J call TRBJ2-6; D uncertain. Per germline, CDR1 SGHTA and CDR2 FQGNSA. The CDR3 covers 16 residues. With 5 bases removed from V and 0 bases from J, the gap between germline ends came to 11 bases. The CDR3 DNA sequence: TGTGCCAGCAGCAGAGACGCTACCTCTGGGGCCAACGTCCTGACTTTC. Translating it yields CASSRDATSGANVLTF.

The chain links TRBV3-1 to TRBJ1-2, with D hard to call. V shed 3 bases and J shed 3 bases, with 11 bases lying between them. The CDR3 spans 14 residues. Looked up from germline, CDR1 is LGHDT and CDR2 is YNNKEL (reference sequence). Here the CDR3 DNA reads TGTGCCAGCAGCCACATTACTGCGGACTATGGCTACACCTTC. Amino acid sequence: CASSHITADYGYTF.

The chain carries TRBV9 and TRBJ2-1; TRBD2 matches 13 bases. V lost 5 bases to trimming and J lost 3 bases; unmatched junction nucleotides: 8. Germline V gene lookup returns CDR1 SGDLS and CDR2 YYNGEE. The length of the CDR3 is 17 residues. For the CDR3, the DNA is TGTGCCAGCAGACCGACTAGCGGGGGGCCCTACTACAATGAGCAGTTCTTC. It is translated as CASRPTSGGPYYNEQFF. Full variable domain (rest looked up from reference TRBV9 and TRBJ2-1): DSGVTQTPKHLITATGQRVTLRCSPRSGDLSVYWYQQSLDQGLQFLIQYYNGEERAKGNILERFSAQQFPDLHSELNLSSLELGDSALYFCASRPTSGGPYYNEQFFGPGTRLTVL.

The V and J genes are TRBV4-1 and TRBJ1-2; 8 bases fit TRBD1. The CDR3 runs to 16 residues. The V segment lost 4 bases and the J segment 6 bases; nucleotides outside the gene matches: 13. Looked up from germline, CDR1 is MGHRA and CDR2 is YSYEKL. The CDR3 sequence: CASSPRAGGEWDGYTF. The DNA for the CDR3 is TGCGCCAGCAGCCCTAGGGCAGGGGGCGAATGGGATGGCTACACCTTC.

This clonotype occurred a few times. The chain uses TRBV5-1 and TRBJ2-3; 10 bases are a match to TRBD2. CDR1 is SGHRS and CDR2 is YFSETQ in the germline V gene. The CDR3 spans 18 residues. V was pared by 0 bases and J by 0 bases, with 7 bases of the junction left unmatched. The CDR3 coding sequence is TGCGCCAGCAGCTTGGCCGCTAGCGGGGGCCATAGCACAGATACGCAGTATTTT. It translates to CASSLAASGGHSTDTQYF.

J is TRBJ2-3 and V is TRBV29-1, with 8 bases lining up with TRBD1. The CDR3 runs 14 residues. Trimming cost V 5 bases and J 0 bases; bases outside gene matches: 4. Germline V gives CDR1 SQVTM, CDR2 ANQGSEA. CDR3 protein: CSVYGQGSTDTQYF. The CDR3 nucleotides are TGCAGCGTTTACGGACAGGGAAGCACAGATACGCAGTATTTT.

In this sample, this clonotype turned up a few times. This chain connects TRBV5-4 to TRBJ2-5, with D maybe TRBD2 (6 bases). The J call is in doubt because the DNA end fits TRBJ2-1 better. The CDR3 is 14 residues long. In germline, CDR1 is SGHNT, CDR2 YYREEE (reference sequence). This CDR3 is CASSRKGLQETQFF. The CDR3 DNA follows: TGTGCCAGCAGCCGAAAGGGACTTCAAGAGACCCAGTTCTTC.

The chain is built from TRBV20-1 and TRBJ2-5; D perhaps matches TRBD1 (6 bases). V was pared by 3 bases and J by 6 bases, with 23 bases between. Germline CDR1 reads DFQATT; CDR2 reads SNEGSKA (reference sequence). The CDR3 runs 16 residues. The CDR3 reads CSASRITGIAPQTQYF. CDR3 nucleotide sequence: TGCAGTGCTAGTAGGATAACAGGGATCGCTCCGCAGACCCAGTACTTC.

The table lists this clonotype with a few counts. The chain recombines TRBV24-1 with TRBJ2-5; the match to TRBD2 covers 7 bases. The CDR3 spans 15 residues. Germline V gives CDR1 KGHDR, CDR2 SFDVKD. V gave up 3 bases and J gave up 1 base; unmatched junction bases: 4. The DNA for the CDR3 is TGTGCCACCAGTGATGCGGGGGACCCCCAAGAGACCCAGTACTTC. This translates into CATSDAGDPQETQYF.

The chain is built from TRBV7-6 and TRBJ2-1; TRBD2 aligns across 12 bases. The CDR3 totals 17 residues. V was clipped by 3 bases and J by 0 bases; unmatched bases: 3. Germline CDR1 and CDR2: SGHVS and FNYEAQ. The CDR3 region is CASSFTSGGSSYNEQFF. The CDR3 nucleotides are TGTGCCAGCAGCTTTACTAGCGGGGGGAGCTCCTACAATGAGCAGTTCTTC. Together with reference TRBV7-6 and TRBJ2-1, the CDR3 gives the full variable domain: GAGVSQSPRYKVTKRGQDVALRCDPISGHVSLYWYRQALGQGPEFLTYFNYEAQQDKSGLPNDRFSAERPEGSISTLTIQRTEQRDSAMYRCASSFTSGGSSYNEQFFGPGTRLTVL.

Comment on this clonotype: One end of the junction is discordant with germline, which a read error may explain. V and J are TRBV20-1 and TRBJ2-1; 7 nucleotides match TRBD1. Germline assignment: CDR1 DFQATT and CDR2 SNEGSKA (reference sequence). The CDR3 is made up of 16 amino acids. The CDR3 region is CSARDKRTGVYDEQFF. CDR3 DNA: TGCAGTGCTAGAGATAAAAGGACAGGAGTCTACGATGAGCAGTTCTTC.

The chain uses TRBV29-1 and TRBJ2-3; D unclear. The V gene lost 2 bases and the J gene lost 3 bases, with 6 bases spanning the gap. CDR1 SQVTM and CDR2 ANQGSEA come from the germline V gene. The CDR3 loop spans 12 amino acids. The CDR3 here is CSVESQTDTQYF. CDR3 in DNA: TGCAGCGTTGAATCGCAGACAGATACGCAGTATTTT.

This clonotype appeared a few times. The rearrangement joins TRBV7-6 to TRBJ1-2; 9 bases match TRBD1. The CDR3 runs 15 residues. J lost 3 bases, V lost 10 bases, and 12 bases had no gene match. Per germline, CDR1 SGHVS and CDR2 FNYEAQ. DNA of the CDR3: TGTGCCACCGGGAGGGGGACAGGGCCCTACTATGGCTACACCTTC. This translates into CATGRGTGPYYGYTF. The entire variable domain, with the rest obtained from reference TRBV7-6 and TRBJ1-2, is as follows: GAGVSQSPRYKVTKRGQDVALRCDPISGHVSLYWYRQALGQGPEFLTYFNYEAQQDKSGLPNDRFSAERPEGSISTLTIQRTEQRDSAMYRCATGRGTGPYYGYTFGSGTRLTVV.

The V gene is TRBV20-1, the J gene TRBJ2-4; D uncertain. The assigned J gene may be wrong: the sequence end matches TRBJ2-7 better. Germline values: CDR1 DFQATT, CDR2 SNEGSKA (reference sequence). CDR3 size: 11 residues. The CDR3 protein is CSSFGPYEQYF. The CDR3 region has the DNA TGCAGTTCTTTCGGACCCTACGAGCAGTACTTC.

The rearrangement uses TRBV2 and TRBJ2-3; 10 bases fit TRBD2. The CDR3 has 15 residues. CDR1 is SNHLY and CDR2 is FYNNEI in the germline V gene. The V and J ends lost 7 bases and 3 bases, in that order; junction bases with no gene match: 7. The chain's CDR3 is CASTLLTSGTDTQYF. In nucleotides, the CDR3 is TGTGCCAGCACCCTCTTGACTAGCGGGACAGATACGCAGTATTTT. The full variable domain, with the rest looked up from reference TRBV2 and TRBJ2-3, is EPEVTQTPSHQVTQMGQEVILRCVPISNHLYFYWYRQILGQKVEFLVSFYNNEISEKSEIFDDQFSVERPDGSNFTLKIRSTKLEDSAMYFCASTLLTSGTDTQYFGPGTRLTVL.

The J gene is TRBJ2-5, the V gene TRBV24-1; 12 bases agree with TRBD2. Per germline, CDR1 KGHDR and CDR2 SFDVKD. The trim removed 5 bases at V and 11 bases at J, leaving 29 bases unmatched. The CDR3 sequence is 21 residues long. CDR3 bases: TGTGCCACCAGTGGGACGACCGGGACAGGGAAGACTAGCGGGGGTTACAATGAGCAGTACTTC. This sequence encodes CATSGTTGTGKTSGGYNEQYF.

Here the CDR3 reads CASSVDVSPFYEQYF. CDR3 nucleotide sequence: TGTGCCAGCAGCGTAGATGTTAGCCCGTTCTACGAGCAGTACTTC. V and J are TRBV9 and TRBJ2-7, with D unresolved. The CDR3 spans 15 residues. From germline, CDR1 is SGDLS and CDR2 YYNGEE. Trimming left V 0 bases short and J 3 bases short, with 13 bases between. Variable domain in full (rest from reference TRBV9 and TRBJ2-7): DSGVTQTPKHLITATGQRVTLRCSPRSGDLSVYWYQQSLDQGLQFLIQYYNGEERAKGNILERFSAQQFPDLHSELNLSSLELGDSALYFCASSVDVSPFYEQYFGPGTRLTVT.

The gene calls are TRBV20-1 and TRBJ1-2, with 7 nucleotides matching TRBD1. Germline CDR1 is DFQATT and CDR2 is SNEGSKA (reference sequence). Trimming removed 7 bases from V and 7 bases from J; junction bases left unmatched: 9. This CDR3 contains 12 residues. In DNA form, the CDR3 reads TGCAGTGTCGTTAAACAGGGGATTGGCTACACCTTC. Its protein product is CSVVKQGIGYTF.

There are a few counts of this clonotype. The chain employs TRBV6-6 and TRBJ2-1, with TRBD2 as a possible D gene (5 bases). The CDR3 totals 12 residues. V gave up 2 bases and J gave up 10 bases, with 9 bases separating them. Germline lookup yields CDR1 MNHNY and CDR2 SVGAGI (reference sequence). Here the CDR3 DNA reads TGTGCCAGCAGTTACGGGGAGTCAGAGCAGTTCTTC. Its translation is CASSYGESEQFF.

J is TRBJ2-3 and V is TRBV9, with 7 bases that match TRBD1. CDR1 and CDR2 (germline): SGDLS, YYNGEE. The junction had 4 bases not matched to a gene; V was cut back by 2 bases and J by 1 base. This CDR3 contains 15 residues. CDR3 in DNA: TGTGCCAGCAGCGTCGGTGGACAGGGCACAGATACGCAGTATTTT. Translating it yields CASSVGGQGTDTQYF. The whole variable domain, filled in from reference TRBV9 and TRBJ2-3, reads DSGVTQTPKHLITATGQRVTLRCSPRSGDLSVYWYQQSLDQGLQFLIQYYNGEERAKGNILERFSAQQFPDLHSELNLSSLELGDSALYFCASSVGGQGTDTQYFGPGTRLTVL.

V and J are TRBV5-6 and TRBJ2-1; D is possibly TRBD1 (6 bases). Per germline, CDR1 SGHDT and CDR2 YYEEEE. Between the trimmed V and J ends, which lost 2 bases and 6 bases, there was a span of 12 bases. The length of the CDR3 is 14 residues. Here the CDR3 DNA reads TGTGCCAGCAGCTTCATGACAGGAGGCAATGAGCAGTTCTTC. It is translated as CASSFMTGGNEQFF. The full variable domain, in which reference TRBV5-6 and TRBJ2-1 provide the parts outside the CDR3, is DAGVTQSPTHLIKTRGQQVTLRCSPKSGHDTVSWYQQALGQGPQFIFQYYEEEERQRGNFPDRFSGHQFPNYSSELNVNALLLGDSALYLCASSFMTGGNEQFFGPGTRLTVL.

This clonotype was seen more than once but under ten times. The chain uses TRBV4-3 and TRBJ1-2; 8 bases map to TRBD1. V trimming: 5 bases; J trimming: 6 bases; junction bases outside the gene matches: 11. This CDR3 spans 15 amino acids. Per the germline V gene, CDR1 is LGHNA and CDR2 is YSLEER. CDR3 sequence reads: CASSTRTGSGDGYTF. The CDR3 DNA reads TGCGCCAGCAGCACCCGGACAGGGTCCGGGGATGGCTACACCTTC.

This clonotype was found a few times. This chain links TRBV12-3 or TRBV12-4 with TRBJ1-2, with D possibly being TRBD1 (6 bases). This CDR3 region has 20 residues. V was cut by 7 bases and J by 3 bases, with 33 bases left in between. For the CDR3, the DNA is TGTGCCAGCACCATAGACCCGAGACAGGCCAACCTAATGAGGCACTATGGCTACACCTTC. Translated, it gives CASTIDPRQANLMRHYGYTF.

The J gene is TRBJ2-3, the V gene TRBV6-2 or TRBV6-3, with 7 bases that match TRBD2. The length of the CDR3 is 14 residues. Germline CDR1 and CDR2: MNHEY and SVGEGT. V gave up 7 bases and J gave up 6 bases; unmatched junction bases: 10. As DNA, the CDR3 is TGTGCCAGCACACTCGGGGGGAACTCGGATACGCAGTATTTT. Its translation is CASTLGGNSDTQYF.

This chain connects TRBV11-3 to TRBJ2-1, with 8 positions matching TRBD2. The J segment lost 0 bases and the V segment lost 0 bases, leaving 7 bases of the junction unmatched. The CDR3 has 18 residues. Germline CDR1 reads SGHNT; CDR2 reads YENEEA. The CDR3 loop reads CASSLDPAGEISYNEQFF. CDR3 DNA: TGTGCCAGCAGCTTAGATCCAGCGGGGGAGATCTCCTACAATGAGCAGTTCTTC.

The V gene is TRBV12-3 or TRBV12-4, the J gene TRBJ1-1; D unresolved. Trimming cost V 3 bases and J 7 bases, with 6 bases left between them. The CDR3 sequence is 11 residues long. CDR3 loop: CASSFGFEAFF. The CDR3 coding sequence is TGTGCCAGCAGTTTTGGGTTTGAAGCTTTCTTT.

To note about this clonotype: The junction differs from germline at one of its ends, possibly a read error. The rearrangement links TRBV12-3 or TRBV12-4 to TRBJ2-3; TRBD1 agrees at 9 bases. The CDR3 sequence is 15 residues long. CDR3 in amino acids: CASSFGQGQADTEYF. The CDR3 DNA follows: TGTGCCAGCAGTTTCGGACAGGGGCAGGCAGATACGGAGTATTTT.

The chain has TRBV6-5 and TRBJ1-2, with 7 positions matching TRBD1. Germline CDR1 reads MNHEY; CDR2 reads SVGAGI. V shed 5 bases, J shed 4 bases, and the junction held 7 bases outside the gene matches. The CDR3 runs 14 residues. This CDR3 reads CASSPEDRVYGYTF. The CDR3 DNA follows: TGTGCCAGCAGTCCCGAAGACAGGGTCTATGGCTACACCTTC.

A few counts support this clonotype. The chain is built from TRBV20-1 and TRBJ2-3; 13 nucleotides line up with TRBD2. Germline CDR1 is DFQATT and CDR2 is SNEGSKA (reference sequence). The CDR3 sequence is 15 residues long. V lost 6 bases to trimming and J lost 6 bases; unmatched junction nucleotides: 9. CDR3 nucleotides: TGCAGTGCCGTTCAAACTAGCGGGGGGGATGATACGCAGTATTTT. Protein sequence: CSAVQTSGGDDTQYF.